The 13 T cell receptor beta chains reported below all come from one sample, sequenced in a study of CD8 T cells in ankylosing spondylitis. Whole-study results and caveats: Within ankylosing spondylitis blood, a TCR beta motif made up of several highly homologous variants appeared to be characteristic.

Antigen specificity for these receptors is unknown. One entry per CDR3 protein, called by TCRdb with MiXCR from the 5' RACE reads. Of 100,000 to 150,000 distinct CDR3 sequences in the sample, 17% were seen once. The sample consisted of blood, either unsorted or a sorted T cell fraction (not recorded which). The source is a male donor with ankylosing spondylitis.

This chain uses TRBV11-3 with TRBJ2-1, with D perhaps TRBD2 (6 bases). Germline values: CDR1 SGHNT, CDR2 YENEEA. Trimming cost V 1 base and J 4 bases, with 14 bases left between them. CDR3 length: 16 residues. The CDR3 sequence: CASSLGRGMGYNEQFF. CDR3 nucleotide sequence: TGTGCCAGCAGCTTAGGTCGGGGGATGGGTTACAATGAGCAGTTCTTC.

The V gene is TRBV5-4, the J gene TRBJ2-1; 9 positions match TRBD2. Trimming removed 1 base from V and 0 bases from J; junction bases left unmatched: 11. CDR1 is SGHNT, CDR2 YYREEE, per germline (reference sequence). The CDR3 is 19 residues long. CDR3 amino acids: CASSLRSLAGWSSYNEQFF. CDR3 DNA sequence: TGTGCCAGCAGCTTGAGATCGCTAGCGGGATGGAGCTCCTACAATGAGCAGTTCTTC.

In DNA, the CDR3 is TGTGCCAGCAGCGATTCTTCCGGGACCCAGTACTTC. Amino acids: CASSDSSGTQYF. The genes are TRBV9 and TRBJ2-5; no firm D call. The germline CDR1 and CDR2 sequences are SGDLS and YYNGEE. V lost 3 bases to trimming and J lost 7 bases, with 10 bases between them. The CDR3 contains 12 residues. Looking up the rest from reference TRBV9 and TRBJ2-5 gives the full variable domain: DSGVTQTPKHLITATGQRVTLRCSPRSGDLSVYWYQQSLDQGLQFLIQYYNGEERAKGNILERFSAQQFPDLHSELNLSSLELGDSALYFCASSDSSGTQYFGPGTRLLVL.

The chain combines TRBV7-2 with TRBJ2-3; 8 bases are shared with TRBD2. The CDR3 consists of 16 residues. Trimming cost V 3 bases and J 0 bases; bases outside gene matches: 5. Looked up from germline, CDR1 is SGHTA and CDR2 is FQGNSA. CDR3 DNA: TGTGCCAGCAGCTTGGTCCTAGCGGGTAGCACAGATACGCAGTATTTT. Translation: CASSLVLAGSTDTQYF.

The chain combines TRBV6-2 or TRBV6-3 with TRBJ2-1; 7 positions match TRBD2. CDR3 size: 16 residues. The germline V gene has CDR1 MNHEY and CDR2 SVGEGT. The trim removed 1 base at V and 6 bases at J, leaving 9 bases unmatched. This CDR3 reads CASSYYLAGVGNEQFF. The DNA of the CDR3 is TGTGCCAGCAGTTACTACTTGGCGGGAGTAGGCAATGAGCAGTTCTTC.

The chain couples TRBV5-8 to TRBJ2-5; D unresolved. The CDR3 runs to 14 residues. Trimming left V 0 bases short and J 6 bases short, with 12 bases between. The germline gives CDR1 SGHTS, CDR2 YDEGEE. The CDR3 here is CASSLEATSKTQYF. As DNA, the CDR3 is TGTGCCAGCAGCTTGGAGGCAACCTCGAAGACCCAGTACTTC.

There are a few counts of this clonotype. Germline and junction disagree at one end, which may indicate a read error. The chain has TRBV2 and TRBJ2-7, with 9 bases aligning to TRBD2. The CDR3 runs to 13 residues. The germline CDR1 and CDR2 sequences are SNHLY and FYNNEI. The CDR3, as DNA: TGTGCCAGCATTACCCCTCCGGGACTAGCCCACCGCTTC. Residues: CASITPPGLAHRF.

This clonotype appeared a few times. The chain recombines TRBV5-1 with TRBJ2-5, with 7 bases aligning to TRBD1. Germline V gene lookup returns CDR1 SGHRS and CDR2 YFSETQ. This CDR3 has 15 amino acids. V lost 2 bases to trimming and J lost 5 bases; unmatched junction nucleotides: 9. CDR3 loop: CASSFFVDREETQYF. For the CDR3, the DNA is TGCGCCAGCAGCTTCTTTGTCGACAGGGAGGAGACCCAGTACTTC.

The gene calls are TRBV12-3 or TRBV12-4 and TRBJ1-2; D possibly corresponds to TRBD1 (5 bases). This CDR3 has 15 amino acids. Trimming removed 6 bases from V and 1 base from J, with 15 bases in between. Here the CDR3 reads CASSYPGSVNYGYTF. The CDR3 nucleotides are TGTGCCAGCAGCTACCCAGGGTCTGTTAACTATGGCTACACCTTC.

CDR3 protein: CASSDRGASYNEQFF. Written as DNA, the CDR3 is TGTGCCAGCAGTGATAGGGGGGCATCCTACAATGAGCAGTTCTTC. The rearrangement links TRBV2 to TRBJ2-1, with D tentatively TRBD1 or TRBD2 (6 bases each). Per germline, CDR1 SNHLY and CDR2 FYNNEI. The CDR3 contains 15 residues. The ends were cut back, 3 bases at V and 1 base at J, with 10 bases in the middle.

The rearrangement links TRBV7-9 to TRBJ1-1; D gene uncertain. The ends were cut back, 7 bases at V and 4 bases at J, with 19 bases in the middle. This CDR3 comprises 15 residues. CDR1 is SEHNR, CDR2 FQNEAQ, per germline (reference sequence). In nucleotides, the CDR3 is TGTGCCAGCACCGGTTCCCCGTTGAAGGGCACTGAAGCTTTCTTT. The encoded protein is CASTGSPLKGTEAFF. The variable domain in full, with the rest retrieved from reference TRBV7-9 and TRBJ1-1, is DTGVSQNPRHKITKRGQNVTFRCDPISEHNRLYWYRQTLGQGPEFLTYFQNEAQLEKSRLLSDRFSAERPKGSFSTLEIQRTEQGDSAMYLCASTGSPLKGTEAFFGQGTRLTVV.

V gene TRBV2 combines with J gene TRBJ2-7, with D uncertain. V gave up 3 bases and J gave up 0 bases, with 9 bases separating them. Germline CDR1 and CDR2: SNHLY and FYNNEI. The CDR3 is made up of 14 amino acids. The CDR3 nucleotides are TGTGCCAGCAGTGAGTATGCAGGCTCCTACGAGCAGTACTTC. It codes for CASSEYAGSYEQYF.

The sample holds a few counts of this clonotype. The rearrangement links TRBV11-3 to TRBJ2-1, with D perhaps matching TRBD1 or TRBD2 (6 bases each). V dropped 4 bases and J dropped 5 bases, with 18 bases sitting between them. CDR1 and CDR2 (germline): SGHNT, YENEEA. The CDR3 length is 16 residues. CDR3 sequence (DNA): TGTGCCAGCAGCTATGCGGGGAAGGGGGTAAACAATGAGCAGTTCTTC. Protein sequence: CASSYAGKGVNNEQFF.